Listed below are T cell receptor beta chains from one sample, sequenced in a study of OX40 agonist ivuxolimab in advanced cancers. The data were produced by immunoSEQ multiplex PCR, yet TCRdb's version contains in-frame clones alone and is incomplete. The sample lists 65,000 to 75,000 clones, about 83% occurring once. The input for sequencing was CD4+ or CD8+ T cells sorted from blood, taken in a trial of the OX40 agonist ivuxolimab. Receptors were obtained from an adult with an advanced solid tumor such as melanoma, head and neck, liver or kidney cancer. The CDR3 runs from the conserved cysteine through the conserved F or W.

J gene	V gene	CDR3 protein
TRBJ2-3	TRBV5-1	CASSLVISGGERTDTQYF
TRBJ2-6	TRBV14	CASSQVTGTALSGANVLTF
TRBJ2-5	TRBV5-1	CASRWGDGVQETQYF
TRBJ1-1	TRBV5-8	CASSLAGSRPNTEAFF
TRBJ2-7	TRBV11-2	CASSVGTGYEQYF
TRBJ1-2	TRBV11-2	CASSFQGSADGYTF
TRBJ1-1	TRBV5-6	CASSLRTLHKQFHTEAFF
TRBJ2-3	TRBV19	CASSRLGAVDTQYF
TRBJ2-7	TRBV7-2	CASSSGGYYEQYF
TRBJ2-3	TRBV5-6	CASSSGTGWADTQYF
NA	TRBV7-9	CASSSLAGDPEQYF
TRBJ2-1	TRBV7-2	CASSRRQGAYNEQFF
TRBJ1-1	TRBV5-6	CASSWGFAGDLNTEAFF
TRBJ2-1	TRBV19	CASSIGDAGEFF
TRBJ1-1	TRBV6-5	CASSPGGGYTEAFF
TRBJ1-4	TRBV27	CASSSLMDRVNEKLFF
TRBJ2-7	TRBV11-2	CASSLDYRGPYEQYF
NA	TRBV18	CASSPQDSPGGEQYF
TRBJ1-3	TRBV9	CASSASGHGGNTIYF
TRBJ2-7	TRBV7-9	CATSDRAGSEQYF
TRBJ1-1	TRBV6-1	CASRLQGPGAFF
TRBJ1-6	TRBV2	CASSDQGNSPLHF
TRBJ1-5	TRBV27	CASSPLGVNQPQHF
TRBJ1-2	TRBV6-6	CASSSRGLGYGYTF
TRBJ1-5	TRBV7-9	CASSLDNQPQHF
TRBJ2-3	TRBV19	CASSMIQGYTDTQYF
TRBJ1-3	TRBV6-6	CASSYPLSSGNTIYF
TRBJ2-6	TRBV5-1	CASSLFPLSGANVLTF
TRBJ1-5	TRBV2	CASSRSRGNQPQHF
TRBJ1-5	TRBV5-6	CASSLGGSNQPQHF
TRBJ1-5	TRBV5-6	CASSSRDRGKNQPQHF